What follows are 2 T cell receptor beta chains derived from one specimen sequenced in a study of CD8+ T cells in alopecia areata (dated by TCRdb to 2016 to 2019). The library was generated by the immunoSEQ multiplex PCR assay. To provide template for TCR sequencing, every sample had RNA extracted and reverse transcribed into cDNA. TCRdb limited this immuneACCESS table to in-frame rearrangements with V and J called. A share of clones is missing; checked studies link under half to unresolved V genes, and the rest is unexplained. The sample table holds 150,000 to 200,000 clones, of which around 55% were seen once. Around 5% of the sample belongs to the ten largest clones. Sample: CD4+ T cells sorted from blood. These receptors were taken from a human donor in good health.

CDR3 sequence: CASSLDRDYGYTF. DNA of the CDR3: TGCGCCAGCAGCTTGGACAGGGACTATGGCTACACCTTC. This chain joins TRBV5-1 and TRBJ1-2, with a weak D call TRBD1 (6 bases). Germline V gene lookup returns CDR1 SGHRS and CDR2 YFSETQ. The CDR3 is 13 residues long. V lost 0 bases to trimming and J lost 3 bases, with 6 bases between them.

The chain recombines TRBV14 with TRBJ2-3; no definite D call. This CDR3 region has 12 residues. The germline V gene has CDR1 SGHDN and CDR2 FVKESK. The V and J ends lost 4 bases and 7 bases respectively, with 9 bases between them. CDR3 nucleotide sequence: TGTGCCAGCAGCCCCCAGCACCATACGCAGTATTTT. Its translation is CASSPQHHTQYF.